This is a list of T cell receptor beta chains from one sample in a study of blood T cell repertoires in COVID-19. Some clones are missing from TCRdb's copy, which holds only in-frame ones; the method was immunoSEQ multiplex PCR. The table records 350,000 to 450,000 clones, approximately 81% of them present only once. The sample was peripheral blood. The receptors were gathered from a woman aged 18 to 35 with acute or convalescent COVID-19. CDR3s include the opening cysteine and the closing phenylalanine or tryptophan. The D gene is left open where the match is weak. A clone size is listed for some rows: how often the clone was seen (once, few, many), or a class if it is expanded.

V,J,size,D,DNA,CDR3
TRBV20-1,TRBJ2-7,once,TRBD1,TGCAGTGCTAGTCCGGGACAGGCCGCCTACGAGCAGTACTTC,CSASPGQAAYEQYF
TRBV18,TRBJ1-3,many,TRBD1,TGTGCCAGCTCACCCGGGACAGGGACTGGAAACACCATATATTTT,CASSPGTGTGNTIYF
TRBV7-9,TRBJ1-1,-,-,TGTGCCAGCAGTCCTCGGCTAGGGAACACTGAAGCTTTCTTT,CASSPRLGNTEAFF
TRBV3-1/TRBV3-2,TRBJ2-4,-,-,TGTGCCAGCAGCCAACGGGGAGCCAAAAACATTCAGTACTTC,CASSQRGAKNIQYF
TRBV5-1,TRBJ2-1,-,TRBD1,TGCGCCAGCAGTCTTGAAGGACAGGGTAGCTCCTACAATGAGCAGTTCTTC,CASSLEGQGSSYNEQFF
TRBV9,TRBJ1-2,-,TRBD1,TGTGCCAGCAGCGGAGACCCGGGACAGGGCCACTATGGCTACACCTTC,CASSGDPGQGHYGYTF
TRBV27,TRBJ1-1,-,-,TGTGCCAGCAGTTTGCTCCCGGGGTCGAACACTGAAGCTTTCTTT,CASSLLPGSNTEAFF
TRBV7-9,TRBJ2-4,-,-,TGTGCCAGCAGCTTCAAGGACAACCAGTACTTC,CASSFKDNQYF
TRBV2,TRBJ1-5,-,-,TGTGCCAGCAGCGAAGACCAGGATAGCAATCAGCCCCAGCATTTT,CASSEDQDSNQPQHF
TRBV30,TRBJ1-2,-,-,TGTGCCTGGAGGCAGGGAGGGAGAGGCTACACCTTC,CAWRQGGRGYTF
TRBV5-1,TRBJ2-2,-,TRBD2,TGCGCCAGCAGCTTAGCGGGGGCTAAAGGTGGCGGGGAGCTGTTTTTT,CASSLAGAKGGGELFF
TRBV9,TRBJ2-3,-,-,TGTGCCAGCAGCCTTCCGGGAGCCACAGATACGCAGTATTTT,CASSLPGATDTQYF
TRBV9,TRBJ2-3,-,-,TGTGCCAGCAGCCCCAGATGGGGGGATTCGGATACGCAGTATTTT,CASSPRWGDSDTQYF
TRBV18,TRBJ1-2,-,-,TGTGCCAGCTCACCGACGGCGGAGGGCTACACCTTC,CASSPTAEGYTF
TRBV4-2,TRBJ1-5,-,TRBD1,TGTGCCAGCAGCCCCTCACAGGGGGGAGGGATTAGCAATCAGCCCCAGCATTTT,CASSPSQGGGISNQPQHF
TRBV19,TRBJ1-1,-,-,TGTGCCAGTAGTAAGAGTAGGAACACTGAAGCTTTCTTT,CASSKSRNTEAFF
TRBV6-4,TRBJ1-2,-,TRBD1,TGTGCCAGCAGTCCCGGACAGGAGGTCTATGGCTACACCTTC,CASSPGQEVYGYTF
TRBV5-8,TRBJ1-1,-,-,TGTGCCAGCAGCTCGGGGGGCATGAACACTGAAGCTTTCTTT,CASSSGGMNTEAFF
TRBV19,TRBJ1-1,-,-,TGTGCCAGTCAAATGAACACTGAAGCTTTCTTT,CASQMNTEAFF
TRBV27,TRBJ1-2,-,-,TGTGCCAGCAGTTTATCCTCCGCAGGGCCCTATGGCTACACCTTC,CASSLSSAGPYGYTF
TRBV4-1,TRBJ2-5,-,TRBD2,TGCGCCAGCAGCCACCCAGCGGGGGGAAAAGAGACCCAGTACTTC,CASSHPAGGKETQYF
TRBV7-3,TRBJ2-5,-,-,TGTGCCAGCAGCTTCCGGGGAGAGACCCAGTACTTC,CASSFRGETQYF
TRBV18,TRBJ1-1,once,-,TGTGCTAGCTCACCACGGCCGGATAGGCGAATGGGACATAAGAACACTGAAGCTTTCTTT,CASSPRPDRRMGHKNTEAFF
TRBV2,TRBJ1-2,once,-,TGTGCCAGCACCCTCCCGTCGGGGGGATATGCTGGCTACACCTTC,CASTLPSGGYAGYTF
TRBV4-1,TRBJ1-5,-,-,TGCGCCAGCAGCCATATCGGACGGGAGCACCAATCAGCCCAGCATTTT,CASSHIGREHQSAQHF
TRBV5-4,TRBJ1-1,-,-,TGTGCCAGCAGCTTGGCCAGTATGAACACTGAAGCTTTCTTT,CASSLASMNTEAFF
TRBV9,TRBJ2-2,-,TRBD1,TGTGCCAGCAGCGGGACAGGCCCCCAGGGGCTGTTTTTT,CASSGTGPQGLFF
TRBV9,TRBJ2-6,-,TRBD1,TGTGCCAGCAGCGCCCCCGCAGGGGGCGGCTATGCTGGGGCCAACGTCCTGACTTTC,CASSAPAGGGYAGANVLTF
TRBV18,TRBJ2-5,-,-,TGTGCCAGCTCACCAGGACAGTTAGGAGAGACCCAGTACTTC,CASSPGQLGETQYF
TRBV5-4,TRBJ1-6,-,TRBD1,TGTGCCAGCAGCTCTCCGGGACAGATTAATTCACCCCTCCACTTT,CASSSPGQINSPLHF
TRBV27,TRBJ1-5,few,-,TGTGCCAGCAGTTTTAGGGGTAGCAATCAGCCCCAGCATTTT,CASSFRGSNQPQHF
TRBV13,TRBJ1-1,once,-,TGTGCCAGCACCCTAAGGAACACTGAAGCTTTCTTT,CASTLRNTEAFF
TRBV5-1,TRBJ1-1,-,TRBD1,TGCGCCAGCCGACAGGGGTCGACTGCAACTGAAGCTTTCTTT,CASRQGSTATEAFF
TRBV2,TRBJ1-1,-,TRBD1,TGTGCCAGTACGGGCAGGGGGCGCACTGAAGCTTTCTTT,CASTGRGRTEAFF
TRBV27,TRBJ1-1,-,-,TGTGCCAGCAACAAACAGGGATACACTGAAGCTTTCTTT,CASNKQGYTEAFF
TRBV14,TRBJ2-5,-,-,TGTGCCAGCAGCCAAGCGGAGACCCAGTACTTC,CASSQAETQYF
TRBV12-3/TRBV12-4,TRBJ1-2,-,-,TGTGCCAGCAGGGACAGTAACTATGGCTACACCTTC,CASRDSNYGYTF
TRBV27,TRBJ1-1,-,-,TGTGCCAGCAGTCTCTGGGGGCCAACAATGAACACTGAAGCTTTCTTT,CASSLWGPTMNTEAFF
TRBV28,TRBJ1-5,-,TRBD1,TGTGCCAGCAGGGGGGGACAGGGGCGCAATCAGCCCCAGCATTTT,CASRGGQGRNQPQHF
TRBV5-4,TRBJ2-7,-,-,TGTGCCAGCAGTGGAGGTGCTGGCGAGCAGTACTTC,CASSGGAGEQYF
TRBV20-1,TRBJ1-5,-,TRBD1,TGCAGTGCTCGTGGGACAGGGGGCGGCAATCAGCCCCAGCATTTT,CSARGTGGGNQPQHF
TRBV2,TRBJ1-2,-,-,TGTGCCAGCAGTGCTTTGGGCAGACATGGCTACACCTTC,CASSALGRHGYTF
TRBV27,TRBJ1-1,-,-,TGTGCCAGCAGTTCTATCCGGGGTCGGACTGAAGCTTTCTTT,CASSSIRGRTEAFF
TRBV15,TRBJ1-3,-,TRBD1,TGTGCCACCAGCAGAGCCGCGCTTTTGGACAGGGGGCCTGGAAACACCATATATTTT,CATSRAALLDRGPGNTIYF
TRBV30,TRBJ1-2,-,-,TGTGCCTGGACAGGCGCCGCTAACTATGGCTACACCTTC,CAWTGAANYGYTF
TRBV6-4,TRBJ2-6,-,TRBD1,TGTGCCAGCAGTGACTCGACAGGGGGTGGGGCCAACGTCCTGACTTTC,CASSDSTGGGANVLTF
TRBV3-1/TRBV3-2,TRBJ1-1,-,-,TGTGCCAGCAGCCAAGGAGGGCGAGTGGTCACTGAAGCTTTCTTT,CASSQGGRVVTEAFF
TRBV12-5,TRBJ2-1,-,TRBD2,TGTGCTAGCCAGCCGGGGGGGGCAGAAAATGAGCAGTTCTTC,CASQPGGAENEQFF
TRBV6-5,TRBJ1-2,-,TRBD1,TGTGCCAGCAGACCCCCGGGACAGGGTAGAAATGGCTACACCTTC,CASRPPGQGRNGYTF
TRBV4-2,TRBJ2-3,-,TRBD1,TGTGCCAGCAGCCAAGACGGGACAGGGGCTCAAGATACGCAGTATTTT,CASSQDGTGAQDTQYF
TRBV5-5,TRBJ2-7,-,-,TGTGCCAGCAGCGTAACGGGTGTCGACGAGCAGTACTTC,CASSVTGVDEQYF
TRBV30,TRBJ1-1,-,-,TGTGCCTCCCAGGGGTTAAGGGACACTGAAGCTTTCTTT,CASQGLRDTEAFF
TRBV11-2,TRBJ1-2,-,TRBD1,TGTGCCAGCAGACAAGGGGACAGTCGTTCTCGGTATGGCTACACCTTC,CASRQGDSRSRYGYTF
TRBV10-1,TRBJ2-3,-,TRBD1,TGCGCCAGCAGTGAGTCGAGGGTCGGACAGGCAAGGGGAGATACGCAGTATTTT,CASSESRVGQARGDTQYF